Following are 18 T cell receptor beta chains from one sample sequenced in a study of beta chain features in type 1 diabetes. What was sequenced were expressed TCRB transcripts, since all of the isolated RNA had been reverse transcribed. Clones were read by immunoSEQ multiplex PCR, and TCRdb kept only the in-frame ones, dropping some. The data hold about 150,000 clones, with about 9% observed a single time. No antigen has been assigned to these receptors. Study-wide results and limits: In every one of the four CD4+ subsets, TCRB CDR3s were moderately but significantly shorter in Type 1 diabetes patients.

The sequencing sample was made of central memory CD4+ T cells from blood. The receptors stem from a woman in her twenties or thirties with type 1 diabetes.

This clone was seen more than once but under ten times. The J gene is TRBJ2-1, the V gene TRBV5-6, with 10 bases that match TRBD2. J was trimmed by 2 bases and V by 8 bases; bases with no gene match: 4. Germline V gives CDR1 SGHDT, CDR2 YYEEEE. This CDR3 has 14 amino acids. The CDR3 protein is CASYGTSAYNEQFF. As DNA, the CDR3 is TGTGCCAGTTACGGGACTAGCGCCTACAATGAGCAGTTCTTC.

This rearrangement joins TRBV28 to TRBJ2-2; D remains ambiguous. The V end was cut by 2 bases, the J end by 1 base, with 11 bases between. The CDR3 totals 16 residues. CDR1 MDHEN and CDR2 SYDVKM come from the germline V gene. The CDR3 nucleotides read TGTGCCAGCAGTTTAATAGGCGGTATGAACACCGGGGAGCTGTTTTTT. This translates into CASSLIGGMNTGELFF.

This rearrangement joins TRBV7-9 to TRBJ1-2; D uncertain. The V end was cut by 0 bases, the J end by 4 bases, with 12 bases between. Looked up from germline, CDR1 is SEHNR and CDR2 is FQNEAQ (reference sequence). The CDR3 spans 15 residues. For the CDR3, the DNA is TGTGCCAGCAGCTTAGCGGTTGGGCACGGCTATGGCTACACCTTC. Protein product: CASSLAVGHGYGYTF.

This clone was counted at least ten times. The chain recombines TRBV7-9 with TRBJ2-5; the D gene is possibly TRBD2 (5 bases). Trimming shortened V by 6 bases and J by 5 bases, and 10 bases separated the two germline ends. CDR1 is SEHNR and CDR2 is FQNEAQ in the germline V gene (reference sequence). The CDR3 is made up of 12 amino acids. The CDR3 is CASSPAAETQYF. The CDR3 coding sequence is TGTGCCAGCAGTCCAGCGGCCGAGACCCAGTACTTC.

There are a few counts of this clone. This rearrangement joins TRBV6-6 to TRBJ2-5; D gene ambiguous. Deletions cut 5 bases from V and 4 bases from J, with 8 bases between. Per the germline V gene, CDR1 is MNHNY and CDR2 is SVGAGI (reference sequence). CDR3 length: 12 amino acids. The CDR3 DNA reads as TGTGCCAGCAGTGAGAGAGGAGAGACCCAGTACTTC. Encoded protein: CASSERGETQYF.

The chain employs TRBV9 and TRBJ1-3; TRBD1 matches at 9 bases. CDR1 SGDLS and CDR2 YYNGEE come from the germline V gene. This CDR3 region has 15 residues. V was pared by 3 bases and J by 4 bases, with 5 bases of the junction left unmatched. The DNA of the CDR3 is TGTGCCAGCAGCGCCCACAGGGGGCAAGGAAACACCATATATTTT. This codes for CASSAHRGQGNTIYF.

This clone was found a few times. This chain uses TRBV7-9 with TRBJ2-3; 11 bases line up with TRBD2. This CDR3 contains 15 residues. The ends lost 5 bases at V and 1 base at J; junction bases unmatched: 2. Germline CDR1 is SEHNR and CDR2 is FQNEAQ (reference sequence). In nucleotides, the CDR3 is TGTGCCAGCAGCGTGGGACTAGCGGGCACAGATACGCAGTATTTT. Its translation is CASSVGLAGTDTQYF.

This clone was counted only a few times. The chain joins TRBV2 to TRBJ1-1, with a tentative D call TRBD1 (5 bases). V lost 5 bases and J 1 base, leaving 8 bases between the germline ends. The CDR3 is 13 amino acids. The V gene's germline CDR1 is SNHLY and CDR2 FYNNEI. The chain's CDR3 is CASSPTENTEAFF. The CDR3 DNA sequence: TGTGCCAGCAGTCCGACAGAGAACACTGAAGCTTTCTTT.

This clone was observed a handful of times. The V call is TRBV5-1, the J call TRBJ2-5; 9 bases fit TRBD2. This CDR3 region has 16 residues. Germline loops: CDR1 SGHRS, CDR2 YFSETQ. Germline trimming cut 4 bases from V and 2 bases from J; bases unmatched to any gene: 9. CDR3 in DNA: TGCGCCAGCAGCGTAATGACTAGCGGTCCTCAAGAGACCCAGTACTTC. Its protein product is CASSVMTSGPQETQYF. Using reference TRBV5-1 and TRBJ2-5 for the parts outside the CDR3, the full variable domain is KAGVTQTPRYLIKTRGQQVTLSCSPISGHRSVSWYQQTPGQGLQFLFEYFSETQRNKGNFPGRFSGRQFSNSRSEMNVSTLELGDSALYLCASSVMTSGPQETQYFGPGTRLLVL.

V is TRBV10-2 and J is TRBJ1-1; D is ambiguous. Trimming removed 7 bases at V and 1 base at J, with 7 bases between. The germline V gene has CDR1 WSHSY and CDR2 SAAADI. This CDR3 contains 12 residues. The CDR3 DNA sequence: TGCGCCAGCACGGGAGGGAACACTGAAGCTTTCTTT. This codes for CASTGGNTEAFF.

This clone was seen only a few times. This sequence joins TRBV6-9 and TRBJ2-7; weak D call: TRBD1 (6 bases). CDR1 and CDR2 (germline): MNHGY, SVAAGI. The CDR3 totals 15 residues. The V and J ends lost 5 bases and 7 bases respectively, with 21 bases between them. The CDR3 region has the DNA TGTGCCAGCAGTGCAAACAGGGTCGGATCCAGGGAGCAGTACTTC. It translates to CASSANRVGSREQYF.

The sample holds a few counts of this clone. The V and J genes are TRBV18 and TRBJ1-2; D perhaps matches TRBD1 (5 bases). The germline V and J ends were trimmed by 0 bases and 6 bases, with 11 bases remaining between them. Germline CDR1 KGHSH, CDR2 LQKENI. The CDR3 runs to 14 residues. CDR3 nucleotides: TGTGCCAGCTCACCACCTGGGGGGATGAATGGCTACACCTTC. This codes for CASSPPGGMNGYTF.

This clone appeared a few times. The chain carries TRBV6-5 and TRBJ2-1; 8 bases map to TRBD2. V lost 2 bases and J lost 8; bases outside the gene matches: 8. Germline V gene data show CDR1 as MNHEY and CDR2 as SVGAGI. The CDR3 has 15 amino acids. The CDR3 loop reads CASSYREGRFDEQFF. DNA for the CDR3: TGTGCCAGCAGTTACCGGGAGGGCCGGTTCGATGAGCAGTTCTTC.

Only a few counts were recorded for this clone. The rearrangement links TRBV6-5 to TRBJ2-7, with D perhaps matching TRBD2 (5 bases). The CDR3 is 14 amino acids. The germline V gene encodes CDR1 MNHEY and CDR2 SVGAGI. Trimming stripped 5 bases from V and 5 bases from J, with 16 bases between. The CDR3 region is CASSREEGWNEQYF. The CDR3 coding sequence is TGTGCCAGCAGTAGAGAAGAGGGTTGGAACGAGCAGTACTTC.

There are a few counts of this clone. This sequence joins TRBV7-3 and TRBJ1-2; TRBD1 might be the D (6 bases). CDR3 length: 15 residues. CDR1 SGHTA and CDR2 FQGTGA come from the germline V gene. Between the trimmed V and J ends, which lost 3 bases and 0 bases, there was a span of 11 bases. The CDR3 spells CASSFQGSPNYGYTF. The CDR3 DNA reads TGTGCCAGCAGCTTCCAGGGGTCCCCTAACTATGGCTACACCTTC.

The chain is built from TRBV7-9 and TRBJ2-5, with 12 bases lining up with TRBD2. The CDR3 has 18 residues. The V gene end was trimmed by 2 bases and the J gene end by 5 bases; junction bases not matched to a gene: 12. The germline V gene encodes CDR1 SEHNR and CDR2 FQNEAQ (reference sequence). In DNA form, the CDR3 reads TGTGCCAGCAGCTTACCACCCCGACTAGCGGGAGTCCGGGAGACCCAGTACTTC. Protein product: CASSLPPRLAGVRETQYF. The whole variable domain, filled in from reference TRBV7-9 and TRBJ2-5, reads DTGVSQNPRHKITKRGQNVTFRCDPISEHNRLYWYRQTLGQGPEFLTYFQNEAQLEKSRLLSDRFSAERPKGSFSTLEIQRTEQGDSAMYLCASSLPPRLAGVRETQYFGPGTRLLVL.

This clone was found a few times. The chain recombines TRBV5-4 with TRBJ1-4, with 8 bases fitting TRBD1. This CDR3 has 14 residues. The germline gives CDR1 SGHNT, CDR2 YYREEE (reference sequence). The V gene end was trimmed by 4 bases and the J gene end by 6 bases; junction bases not matched to a gene: 5. CDR3 loop: CASSPGQGYEKLFF. In nucleotides, the CDR3 is TGTGCCAGCAGCCCCGGACAGGGCTATGAAAAACTGTTTTTT.

This clone was detected a few times. This sequence joins TRBV9 and TRBJ2-5; D possibly corresponds to TRBD2 (6 bases). V was cut by 1 base and J by 4 bases, with 14 bases left in between. Germline CDR1 reads SGDLS; CDR2 reads YYNGEE. The CDR3 contains 15 residues. The CDR3 DNA reads TGTGCCAGCAGCGTAAGCTTAGGACTAACAGAGACCCAGTACTTC. Translated, it gives CASSVSLGLTETQYF.